These 13 T cell receptor beta chains share one sample of origin, sequenced in a study of cytomegalovirus exposure and HLA in healthy donors. Use of 60 Vbeta and 13 Jbeta primers characterized the PCR. Data came from immunoSEQ multiplex PCR; TCRdb stores just in-frame clones and leaves some out. The sample has some 190,000 clones; around 81% are singletons. What was sequenced was PBMCs. Every receptor here comes from a young man in good health and CMV-seronegative.

Notes on this clone: This CDR3 is also generated by other DNA sequences in the sample. The rearrangement links TRBV11-2 to TRBJ2-7; the D gene is possibly TRBD1 (5 bases). Germline V gives CDR1 SGHAT, CDR2 FQNNGV. The CDR3 runs to 16 residues. V lost 8 bases to trimming and J lost 6 bases, with 26 bases between them. DNA of the CDR3: TGTGCCAGCCCGCTACCAGGGAAGGGAAAGGTTCGCGAGCAGTACTTC. Protein product: CASPLPGKGKVREQYF.

The genes are TRBV27 and TRBJ2-1; D gene ambiguous. V was trimmed by 2 bases and J by 4 bases, leaving 9 bases between them. Germline loops: CDR1 MNHEY, CDR2 SMNVEV (reference sequence). CDR3 length: 14 amino acids. CDR3 nucleotides: TGTGCCAGCAGTTTAACCCAGGCTTACAATGAGCAGTTCTTC. The encoded protein is CASSLTQAYNEQFF.

V is TRBV18 and J is TRBJ2-7; TRBD2 matches at 10 bases. The ends lost 6 bases at V and 2 bases at J; junction bases unmatched: 7. Germline assignment: CDR1 KGHSH and CDR2 LQKENI. This CDR3 is built from 15 residues. CDR3: CASSPGTSATYEQYF. CDR3 nucleotides: TGTGCCAGCTCCCCGGGGACTAGCGCAACCTACGAGCAGTACTTC.

The chain carries TRBV7-8 and TRBJ2-3; 12 bases agree with TRBD2. The V and J ends lost 3 bases and 2 bases, in that order; junction bases with no gene match: 9. Per germline, CDR1 SGHVS and CDR2 FQNEAQ. This CDR3 is built from 18 residues. CDR3 DNA: TGTGCCAGCAGCTTTCGACTAGCGGGAGCGTCCTCCACAGATACGCAGTATTTT. It translates to CASSFRLAGASSTDTQYF.

As DNA, the CDR3 is TGTGCCGCAACGTCAGGGGATTTCAACACTGAAGCTTTCTTT. Protein product: CAATSGDFNTEAFF. The genes are TRBV28 and TRBJ1-1; D may be TRBD1 (6 bases). This CDR3 comprises 14 residues. Germline CDR1 is MDHEN and CDR2 is SYDVKM. Between the trimmed V and J ends, which lost 11 bases and 2 bases, there was a span of 18 bases.

CDR3 nucleotide sequence: TGCAGCGCTTTAAGACAGGGGGCAACCTACGAGCAGTACTTC. This translates into CSALRQGATYEQYF. The V gene is TRBV29-1, the J gene TRBJ2-5, with 10 bases lining up with TRBD1. TRBJ2-7 explains the end of the DNA better; the J call may be wrong. The CDR3 has 14 residues. Per germline, CDR1 SQVTM and CDR2 ANQGSEA.

This rearrangement joins TRBV10-3 to TRBJ1-2; tentative D call: TRBD1 (5 bases). CDR1 is ENHRY and CDR2 is SYGVKD in the germline V gene. The CDR3 covers 15 residues. Between the trimmed V and J ends, which lost 3 bases and 5 bases, there was a span of 16 bases. CDR3 region: CAISDSRAVNYGYTF. CDR3 coding DNA: TGTGCCATCAGTGATAGCAGGGCGGTTAATTATGGCTACACCTTC.

The chain joins TRBV27 to TRBJ2-3; the D gene is possibly TRBD1 (6 bases). Trimming pared 4 bases from V and 6 bases from J, leaving 14 bases between. The CDR3 is 14 amino acids. The germline gives CDR1 MNHEY, CDR2 SMNVEV (reference sequence). CDR3 residues: CASSYRDTSDTQYF. The CDR3 nucleotides are TGTGCCAGCAGTTATAGGGACACCAGCGATACGCAGTATTTT.

The chain employs TRBV5-6 and TRBJ2-3; the match to TRBD2 covers 9 bases. The V gene end was trimmed by 4 bases and the J gene end by 3 bases; junction bases not matched to a gene: 3. The CDR3 totals 14 residues. The V gene's germline CDR1 is SGHDT and CDR2 YYEEEE. This chain's CDR3 is CASSNLAGTDTQYF. In DNA, the CDR3 is TGTGCCAGCAGCAATCTAGCGGGAACAGATACGCAGTATTTT.

This clone was seen only once. V usage is TRBV6-6 and J usage is TRBJ1-5; no clear D. Germline lookup yields CDR1 MNHNY and CDR2 SVGAGI (reference sequence). Trimming removed 8 bases at V and 9 bases at J, with 11 bases between. This CDR3 has 11 amino acids. The CDR3 region has the DNA TGTGCCAGCTCCACTCGGGGGCCCCAGCATTTT. Amino acid sequence: CASSTRGPQHF.

Regarding this clone: One end of the junction is discordant with germline, which a read error may explain. The chain recombines TRBV7-9 with TRBJ2-1; 12 nucleotides line up with TRBD2. The germline gives CDR1 SEHNR, CDR2 FQNEAQ (reference sequence). This CDR3 region has 16 residues. The DNA of the CDR3 is TGTGCCAGCAGCCTAGCCCTAGCGGGAGGGGTCAATGAGCAGTTCTTC. It is translated as CASSLALAGGVNEQFF.

The V and J genes are TRBV6-6 and TRBJ1-4, with D maybe TRBD1 (5 bases). Looked up from germline, CDR1 is MNHNY and CDR2 is SVGAGI (reference sequence). This CDR3 has 15 residues. The ends were cut back, 7 bases at V and 4 bases at J, with 16 bases in the middle. CDR3 in amino acids: CASTSRGSNNEKLFF. CDR3 nucleotides: TGTGCCAGCACCTCGCGGGGCAGTAATAATGAAAAACTGTTTTTT.

The chain is built from TRBV7-2 and TRBJ1-1, with D unclear. The CDR3 totals 14 residues. The V end lost 0 bases, the J end lost 4 bases, and 9 bases lay between the germline ends. Germline CDR1 SGHTA, CDR2 FQGNSA. CDR3 nucleotides: TGTGCCAGCAGCTTAGCGATGGCCCGCACTGAAGCTTTCTTT. This codes for CASSLAMARTEAFF.